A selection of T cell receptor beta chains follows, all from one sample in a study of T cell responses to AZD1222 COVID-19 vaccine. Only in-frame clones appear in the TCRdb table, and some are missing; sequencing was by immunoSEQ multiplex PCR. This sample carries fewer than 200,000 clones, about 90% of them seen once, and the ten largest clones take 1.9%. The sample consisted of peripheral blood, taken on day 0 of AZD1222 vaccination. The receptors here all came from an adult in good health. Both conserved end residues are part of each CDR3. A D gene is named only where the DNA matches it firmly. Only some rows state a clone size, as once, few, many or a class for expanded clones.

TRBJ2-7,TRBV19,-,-,TGTGCCAGTAGTAACCGGGACCCGATCGGGTACGAGCAGTACTTC,CASSNRDPIGYEQYF
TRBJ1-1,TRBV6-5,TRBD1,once,TGTGCCAGCAGTTACCGACAGGGGCAGGGAAACACTGAAGCTTTCTTT,CASSYRQGQGNTEAFF
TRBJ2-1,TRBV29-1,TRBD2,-,TGCAGCGTTGATTGGACTAGCGGGGGGGCCACTGAGCAGTTCTTC,CSVDWTSGGATEQFF
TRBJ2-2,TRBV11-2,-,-,TGTGCCAGCAGCTTAGACAGAAACACCGGGGAGCTGTTTTTT,CASSLDRNTGELFF
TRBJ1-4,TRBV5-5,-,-,TGTGCCAGCAGCTTGGACGTAAATGAAAAACTGTTTTTT,CASSLDVNEKLFF
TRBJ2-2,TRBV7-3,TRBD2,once,TGTGCCAGCAGCACAACCGGGACTAGGTCCACCGGGGAGCTGTTTTTT,CASSTTGTRSTGELFF
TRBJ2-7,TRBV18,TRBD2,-,TGTGCCAGCTCACCATCATCGGGGGGGCAAGGCTACGAGCAGTACTTC,CASSPSSGGQGYEQYF
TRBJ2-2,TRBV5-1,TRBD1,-,TGCGCCAGCAGCTTGGGTGTCAGGGGGTATATATGCTTCACCGGGGAGCTGTTTTTT,CASSLGVRGYICFTGELFF
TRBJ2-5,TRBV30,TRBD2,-,TGTGCCTGGACCTACGGCGGGAGAGAGACCCAGTACTTC,CAWTYGGRETQYF
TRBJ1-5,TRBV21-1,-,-,TGTGCCAGCAGCTCGATACTTCCGGGACTAGGAAAGGGTCAGCCCCAGCATTTT,CASSSILPGLGKGQPQHF
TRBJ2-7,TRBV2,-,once,TGTGCCAGCAATATAAGGGACCTTACCAACACCTACGAGCAGTACTTC,CASNIRDLTNTYEQYF
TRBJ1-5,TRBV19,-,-,TGTGCCAGTAGTGATACCGGGACGCGACAGCCCCAGCATTTT,CASSDTGTRQPQHF
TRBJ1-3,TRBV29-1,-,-,TGCAGCGCGGGAGGGATCCCCGGGGATGCTGGAAACACCATATATTTT,CSAGGIPGDAGNTIYF
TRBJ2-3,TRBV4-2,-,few,TGTGCCAGCAGCCAAGAAGGCCCCCCCAGGACAGATACGCAGTATTTT,CASSQEGPPRTDTQYF
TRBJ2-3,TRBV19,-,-,TGTGCCAGTAGTATCCCTAAAACCGGGACCGCTAGCACAGATACGCAGTATTTT,CASSIPKTGTASTDTQYF
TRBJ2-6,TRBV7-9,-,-,TGTGCCAGCAGCTCCAACTCTGGGGCCAACGTCCTGACTTTC,CASSSNSGANVLTF
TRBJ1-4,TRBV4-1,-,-,TGCGCCAGCAGCCAAGATTTTGGGTGGGATAATGAAAAACTGTTTTTT,CASSQDFGWDNEKLFF